This TCR beta chain emerged from a study of blood T cell repertoires in COVID-19 (dated by TCRdb to 2018 to 2021). With regard to the full study: Samples from collaborators originated in the United States, Italy and Spain and spanned both the acute and convalescent phases of COVID-19. The material from the prospective study consisted of cDNA or gDNA derived from T cells, B-cell-depleted T cells, or PBMCs. The dataset comprised deeply sampled blood TCRbeta repertoires from subjects exposed to, actively infected with, or recovered from COVID-19. The repertoires were made available in a free public database intended to serve as a resource for research on the immune response to SARS-CoV-2. The samples were drawn from two sources: the first 160 participants of the ongoing ImmuneRACE study, and 950 to 1,500 subjects contributed by 6 global collaborators. A de-identified subject ID, COVID-19 status, age in years and sex were almost always included in the sample metadata. Where available, HLA class I and class II types were taken from metadata supplied by the sample provider and were not determined by assay-based typing.

Collaborating institutions collected whole blood in K2EDTA tubes following their own protocols. For TCRbeta analysis, collaborator samples were shipped as frozen whole blood, as isolated PBMCs, or as DNA extracted from either sample type. TCRbeta CDR3 regions were amplified from genomic DNA using the immunoSEQ Assay, a bias-controlled multiplex PCR. The study's own analysis went as follows. The number of nucleated cells in each sample was estimated by amplification of reference gene primers within the assay. To quantify the absolute abundance of each unique TCRbeta CDR3 rearrangement, sequence reads were collapsed and filtered. For each sample, productive Simpson clonality was calculated by taking the square root of Simpson's diversity index across productive rearrangements. In its TCRdb copy, this immuneACCESS table keeps in-frame sequences only and misses some clones. Where compared with another copy, unresolved V genes explain less than half of these, and the others have no known cause. The D gene and trimming were derived from the DNA, and the V and J assignments and clone size from that table. For this sample the table gives 200,000 to 300,000 clones, of which 70% to 90% were detected only once. The ten most abundant clones make up approximately 3.3% of the sample.

A word on this clone: The clone's antigen remains unknown. Base qualities are not at hand, and no much larger clone is one base apart.

What the study reported, not specific to this receptor: The quantity of clinical and demographic metadata differed by source and by participant and was supplied without curation.

From its cysteine to its phenylalanine, the CDR3 spans 16 amino acids. CDR3 DNA only is kept here, 48 bases in frame from base 1. CDR1 and CDR2 are read off the germline V gene as SGHDN and FVKESK. Trimming takes 3 bases off V and 5 bases off J; junction bases not matched to a gene: 9. Sequences were obtained from peripheral blood. Recombination joined TRBV14 with TRBJ2-5, with TRBD1 identical over 10 junction bases. This TCR came from a man aged 18 to 30 with active or convalescent COVID-19. CDR3 loop: CASSHRTGTGVETQYF. The DNA reads TGTGCCAGCAGCCACAGAACCGGGACAGGGGTGGAGACCCAGTACTTC.